This T cell receptor (beta chain) was sequenced for a study of cytomegalovirus exposure and HLA in healthy donors. The V segment lost 4 bases and the J segment 7 bases; nucleotides outside the gene matches: 22. In germline, CDR1 is MNHEY, CDR2 SMNVEV (reference sequence). The CDR3 sequence is 19 residues long. Use of 60 Vbeta and 13 Jbeta primers characterized the PCR. The table came from immunoSEQ multiplex PCR; TCRdb's copy has only in-frame clones and leaves some out. The sample totals some 120,000 clones. The receptor was isolated from a man younger than 35 in good health and CMV-seronegative. The chain combines TRBV27 with TRBJ1-2; the match to TRBD1 covers 9 bases. The specimen sequenced was PBMCs. The CDR3 here is CASSSLNVGQGGRLGGYTF. The CDR3 DNA reads as TGTGCCAGCAGTTCTCTGAATGTGGGACAGGGAGGCCGCCTCGGTGGCTACACCTTC.